The T cell receptor (beta chain) described here comes from a study of blood T cell repertoires in COVID-19. Recovery meant two consecutive negative NP/OP PCR tests, professional clearance, or resolved symptoms. Per the germline V gene, CDR1 is MNHEY and CDR2 is SMNVEV (reference sequence). CDR3 length: 15 residues. Trimming shortened V by 5 bases and J by 1 base, and 14 bases separated the two germline ends. The protocol was immunoSEQ multiplex PCR, while the TCRdb copy is restricted to in-frame clones and leaves out a portion. This repertoire shows 430,000 or so clones, roughly 90% found once; its top ten account for roughly 1.9%.

Sequenced sample: PBMCs or T cells enriched from blood (not recorded which). This chain links TRBV27 with TRBJ1-1, with D tentatively TRBD1 (6 bases). The clonotype comes from a woman aged 35 to 49 who had recovered from COVID-19. Written as DNA, the CDR3 is TGTGCCAGCAGTATAGCGGGGGGGCGGAACACTGAAGCTTTCTTT. As protein: CASSIAGGRNTEAFF.